This TCR beta chain emerged from a study of shared clonotypes between healthy human individuals. About the research overall: Those who served as donors were a couple of women and a few men between the ages of 18 and 49.

This CDR3 comprises 16 residues. CDR1 MNHEY and CDR2 SMNVEV come from the germline V gene (reference sequence). In regard to this clone: Its antigen is unidentified. Germline and junction disagree at one end, which may indicate a read error.

The data were produced by immunoSEQ multiplex PCR, yet TCRdb's version contains in-frame clones alone and is incomplete. The data show over 2,000,000 clones, approximately 92% seen once. Whole-study results and caveats: Clonotype sharing across donors was expected to vary with sequencing depth. Relative to memory subsets, naive subsets generally showed larger estimated richness.

CD45RO negativity and positive selection for CCR7 defined naive CD8 cells, a population that excluded terminally differentiated effector memory CD45RA+ cells. Donors comprised only Caucasian adults living in Nashville, Tennessee. The rearrangement uses TRBV27 and TRBJ2-7, with 8 bases lining up with TRBD1. This receptor was taken from a man aged 18 to 29 in good health. Some clones in this sample may be carry-over from other donors' samples. Material: naive CD8+ T cells from PBMCs. The CDR3: CASRPRTGSGGQERYF. Written as DNA, the CDR3 is TGTGCCAGCAGACCAAGGACAGGGTCCGGGGGTCAAGAGCGGTACTTC.